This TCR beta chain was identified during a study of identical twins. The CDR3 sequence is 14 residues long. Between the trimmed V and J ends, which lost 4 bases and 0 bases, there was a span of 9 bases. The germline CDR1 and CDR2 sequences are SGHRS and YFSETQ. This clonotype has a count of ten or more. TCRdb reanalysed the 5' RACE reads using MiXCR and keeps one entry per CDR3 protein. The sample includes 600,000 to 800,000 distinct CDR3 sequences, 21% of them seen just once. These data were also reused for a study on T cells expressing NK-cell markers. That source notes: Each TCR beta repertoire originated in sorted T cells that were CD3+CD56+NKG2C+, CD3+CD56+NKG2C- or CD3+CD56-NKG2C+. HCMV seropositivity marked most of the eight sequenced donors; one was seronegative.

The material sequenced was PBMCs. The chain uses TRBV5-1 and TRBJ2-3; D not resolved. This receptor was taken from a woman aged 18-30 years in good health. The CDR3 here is CASSRTASTDTQYF. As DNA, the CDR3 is TGCGCCAGCAGCCGGACCGCCAGCACAGATACGCAGTATTTT.